A single sample gave rise to the 32 T cell receptor beta chains below, sequenced in a study of blood T cell repertoires in COVID-19. Sequenced by immunoSEQ multiplex PCR; TCRdb stores in-frame clones only, minus some. This repertoire shows over 100,000 clones, about 79% found once; its top ten account for 3% to 4.5%. The sample consisted of peripheral blood. The receptors come from a woman of 80 years or more with acute or convalescent COVID-19.

The chain couples TRBV25-1 to TRBJ1-2, with no clear D. Trimming pared 1 base from V and 7 bases from J, leaving 13 bases between. This CDR3 has 14 amino acids. CDR1 MGHDK and CDR2 SYGVNS come from the germline V gene. The CDR3 DNA reads TGTGCCAGCAGTGAATTGGGCAGGTTGGGTGGCTACACCTTC. Translated: CASSELGRLGGYTF.

The chain joins TRBV6-5 to TRBJ1-1; D unclear. Trimming pared 2 bases from V and 5 bases from J, leaving 15 bases between. The CDR3 length is 15 residues. In germline, CDR1 is MNHEY, CDR2 SVGAGI. The CDR3, as DNA: TGTGCCAGCAGTTACCTGGGCCAACCTTGGACTGAAGCTTTCTTT. It specifies CASSYLGQPWTEAFF.

J is TRBJ2-1 and V is TRBV5-1; possible D gene TRBD1, 6 bases. The CDR3 length is 15 residues. The V gene lost 1 base and the J gene lost 2 bases, with 10 bases spanning the gap. CDR1 SGHRS and CDR2 YFSETQ come from the germline V gene. As DNA, the CDR3 is TGCGCCAGCAGCTTGAACCAGGGGCCCTACAATGAGCAGTTCTTC. As protein: CASSLNQGPYNEQFF.

This clone was detected once. V is TRBV10-1 and J is TRBJ1-3, with D possibly being TRBD1 (5 bases). The CDR3 length is 15 residues. Germline lookup yields CDR1 WNHNN and CDR2 SYGVQD (reference sequence). The V and J ends lost 6 bases and 0 bases respectively, with 12 bases between them. CDR3 sequence reads: CASRQVNLSGNTIYF. As DNA, the CDR3 is TGCGCCAGCAGACAGGTTAACCTCTCTGGAAACACCATATATTTT.

The table lists this clone with a few counts. The chain carries TRBV24-1 and TRBJ1-2; D remains ambiguous. CDR1 KGHDR and CDR2 SFDVKD come from the germline V gene. This CDR3 contains 15 residues. The V gene lost 9 bases and the J gene lost 8 bases, with 24 bases spanning the gap. DNA for the CDR3: TGTGCCACCCCTTCCCCCCCGAGCGGCATCGGAGGCTACACCTTC. Translated: CATPSPPSGIGGYTF.

V is TRBV29-1 and J is TRBJ1-1; TRBD1 matches 8 bases. This CDR3 region has 13 residues. Germline V gene sequence: CDR1 SQVTM, CDR2 ANQGSEA. The ends lost 6 bases at V and 3 bases at J; junction bases unmatched: 6. The CDR3 DNA is TGCAGCGTCGCCGGACAGGGTTACACTGAAGCTTTCTTT. Its protein product is CSVAGQGYTEAFF.

The rearrangement uses TRBV24-1 and TRBJ1-3; 7 nucleotides align to TRBD1. This CDR3 spans 17 amino acids. Trimming at V came to 3 bases and at J to 0 bases, leaving 7 bases not matched to a gene. The germline gives CDR1 KGHDR, CDR2 SFDVKD. The CDR3 bases are TGTGCCACCAGTGATACCGGGACAGAAAGCTCTGGAAACACCATATATTTT. It codes for CATSDTGTESSGNTIYF.

The chain is built from TRBV30 and TRBJ1-2; 7 bases fit TRBD1. The germline gives CDR1 GTSNPN, CDR2 SVGIG (reference sequence). This CDR3 has 14 amino acids. After removal of 3 bases from V and 4 bases from J, the junction contained 8 bases not matched to a gene. CDR3 nucleotide sequence: TGTGCCTGGAGGTCCGGGACAGACATCTATGGCTACACCTTC. It specifies CAWRSGTDIYGYTF.

The chain has TRBV28 and TRBJ2-7, with 8 bases that match TRBD1. The V gene's germline CDR1 is MDHEN and CDR2 SYDVKM. This CDR3 is 17 amino acids long. V trimming: 1 base; J trimming: 1 base; junction bases outside the gene matches: 9. Written as DNA, the CDR3 is TGTGCCAGCAGTTTATCACCAGGGACAGGCCTTTCCTACGAGCAGTACTTC. Its translation is CASSLSPGTGLSYEQYF. Drawing the rest from reference TRBV28 and TRBJ2-7, the complete variable domain is DVKVTQSSRYLVKRTGEKVFLECVQDMDHENMFWYRQDPGLGLRLIYFSYDVKMKEKGDIPEGYSVSREKKERFSLILESASTNQTSMYLCASSLSPGTGLSYEQYFGPGTRLTVT.

The J gene is TRBJ1-1, the V gene TRBV27; no reliable D call. Trimming removed 4 bases at V and 3 bases at J, with 18 bases between. CDR3 length equals 16 residues. The V gene's germline CDR1 is MNHEY and CDR2 SMNVEV (reference sequence). The DNA of the CDR3 is TGTGCCAGCAGTTGGTATTCTGCGATGTCGGACACTGAAGCTTTCTTT. It encodes CASSWYSAMSDTEAFF.

The chain links TRBV30 to TRBJ2-7; D is possibly TRBD1 (6 bases). Deletions cut 4 bases from V and 0 bases from J, with 13 bases between. Germline CDR1 and CDR2: GTSNPN and SVGIG (reference sequence). The CDR3 consists of 14 residues. The CDR3 DNA reads TGTGCCTGGATGACGGGACATATCTCCTACGAGCAGTACTTC. Protein product: CAWMTGHISYEQYF.

CDR3 DNA sequence: TGTGCCAGCAGTGAACAGGGGGTAAACGAAAAACTGTTTTTT. Translating gives CASSEQGVNEKLFF. The rearrangement links TRBV9 to TRBJ1-4; 8 bases align to TRBD1. The CDR3 is made up of 14 amino acids. The V segment lost 5 bases and the J segment 8 bases; nucleotides outside the gene matches: 8. Germline CDR1 SGDLS, CDR2 YYNGEE.

The chain has TRBV10-3 and TRBJ1-2; weak D call: TRBD1 (5 bases). V lost 8 bases, J lost 1 base, and 14 bases lay in between. CDR3 size: 14 residues. Germline V gene lookup returns CDR1 ENHRY and CDR2 SYGVKD. The CDR3 protein is CAIGTLGINYGYTF. CDR3 DNA sequence: TGTGCCATCGGGACTCTGGGGATTAACTATGGCTACACCTTC.

This clone was recorded a few times. This chain joins TRBV3-1 (or the pseudogene TRBV3-2) and TRBJ2-7; 11 bases align to TRBD2. Germline CDR1 LGHDT, CDR2 YNNKEL (reference sequence). The CDR3 totals 17 residues. V shed 4 bases, J shed 1 base, and the junction held 9 bases outside the gene matches. The CDR3 DNA reads TGTGCCAGCAGCCTCCGGACTAGCGGGCGGTCTTCCTACGAGCAGTACTTC. Translating it yields CASSLRTSGRSSYEQYF.

The chain links TRBV3-1 (or the pseudogene TRBV3-2) to TRBJ1-1; D is ambiguous. There are 13 residues in the CDR3. V was trimmed by 1 base and J by 5 bases, leaving 8 bases between them. CDR1 is LGHDT, CDR2 YNNKEL, per germline (reference sequence). CDR3 sequence (DNA): TGTGCCAGCAGCCAAGGGTCGGGGACTGAAGCTTTCTTT. Protein sequence: CASSQGSGTEAFF.

The chain is built from TRBV18 and TRBJ1-2, with D hard to call. V gave up 2 bases and J gave up 7 bases, with 11 bases separating them. The CDR3 totals 13 residues. CDR1 and CDR2 from the germline V gene are KGHSH and LQKENI. This CDR3 is CASSPSQEGGYTF. The CDR3 DNA follows: TGTGCCAGCTCACCAAGCCAGGAGGGTGGCTACACCTTC.

The rearrangement joins TRBV2 to TRBJ1-1; possibly TRBD1 for D (6 bases). Germline CDR1 SNHLY, CDR2 FYNNEI. The CDR3 runs to 13 residues. Trimming removed 8 bases at V and 5 bases at J, with 15 bases between. The chain's CDR3 is CASRANRETEAFF. CDR3 coding DNA: TGTGCCAGCCGAGCAAACAGGGAAACTGAAGCTTTCTTT.

V usage is TRBV24-1 and J usage is TRBJ1-2, with D perhaps matching TRBD1 (5 bases). This CDR3 spans 13 amino acids. V was shortened by 5 bases and J by 6 bases, with 12 bases between the two germline ends. The V gene's germline CDR1 is KGHDR and CDR2 SFDVKD. CDR3 DNA sequence: TGTGCCACCAGTGCAGGAGGGACCGATGGCTACACCTTC. It specifies CATSAGGTDGYTF.

The rearrangement joins TRBV21-1 to TRBJ2-1; the table's D gene call, TRBD2, was not cross checked with the DNA. TRBV21-1 represents a pseudogene. The CDR3 covers 17 residues. CDR3 sequence: CASSKVRSSGSLNEQFF. CDR3 sequence (DNA): TGTGCCAGCAGCAAAGTACGGTCGAGCGGGAGTTTGAATGAGCAGTTCTTC.

The chain carries TRBV11-1 and TRBJ2-1, with 12 bases fitting TRBD2. V trimming: 5 bases; J trimming: 12 bases; junction bases outside the gene matches: 11. The CDR3 runs to 15 residues. In germline, CDR1 is SGHAT, CDR2 FQDESV (reference sequence). The CDR3 region is CASSPGASGRAGQFF. DNA of the CDR3: TGTGCCAGCAGCCCAGGGGCTAGCGGGAGGGCCGGGCAGTTCTTC.

The chain's CDR3 is CASTPGQGPSPLHF. The CDR3 DNA is TGTGCCAGCACTCCGGGACAGGGTCCGTCACCCCTCCACTTT. The chain links TRBV28 to TRBJ1-6; 9 bases line up with TRBD1. The CDR3 extends over 14 amino acids. Germline CDR1 MDHEN, CDR2 SYDVKM. The V gene end was trimmed by 7 bases and the J gene end by 10 bases; junction bases not matched to a gene: 8.

The chain recombines TRBV5-1 with TRBJ2-5; the match to TRBD2 covers 10 bases. The CDR3 consists of 16 residues. Trimming cost V 1 base and J 0 bases; bases outside gene matches: 3. CDR1 is SGHRS and CDR2 is YFSETQ in the germline V gene. This CDR3 is CASSLLGLADQETQYF. Written as DNA, the CDR3 is TGCGCCAGCAGCTTGTTAGGACTAGCGGACCAAGAGACCCAGTACTTC. Together with reference TRBV5-1 and TRBJ2-5, the CDR3 gives the full variable domain: KAGVTQTPRYLIKTRGQQVTLSCSPISGHRSVSWYQQTPGQGLQFLFEYFSETQRNKGNFPGRFSGRQFSNSRSEMNVSTLELGDSALYLCASSLLGLADQETQYFGPGTRLLVL.

In regard to this clone: This sample also contains other DNA sequences that code for the same CDR3. V and J are TRBV12-3 or TRBV12-4 and TRBJ1-2, with a tentative D call TRBD1 (5 bases). V was trimmed by 3 bases and J by 0 bases, leaving 5 bases between them. CDR3 length: 13 residues. CDR3 amino acids: CASSLTANYGYTF. The CDR3 bases are TGTGCCAGCAGTTTGACAGCTAACTATGGCTACACCTTC.

The gene calls are TRBV29-1 and TRBJ1-1, with D possibly matching TRBD1 (6 bases). The CDR3 totals 15 residues. Germline CDR1 and CDR2: SQVTM and ANQGSEA. V lost 6 bases, J lost 4 bases, and 21 bases lay in between. CDR3 coding DNA: TGCAGCGTGGATACTTTCCGGGGGGCGGGCACTGAAGCTTTCTTT. It encodes CSVDTFRGAGTEAFF.

The chain uses TRBV11-2 and TRBJ2-7, with 8 bases fitting TRBD2. After removal of 5 bases from V and 4 bases from J, the junction contained 10 bases not matched to a gene. The CDR3 totals 15 residues. Germline-derived CDR1 and CDR2 are SGHAT and FQNNGV. CDR3 DNA sequence: TGTGCCAGCAGCCCTCTCGCCGGGGGGGGTTACGAGCAGTACTTC. It translates to CASSPLAGGGYEQYF.

This chain links TRBV7-2 with TRBJ2-2; possibly TRBD1 for D (6 bases). The CDR3 has 16 amino acids. Trimming cost V 6 bases and J 0 bases, with 14 bases left between them. Germline-derived CDR1 and CDR2 are SGHTA and FQGNSA. The CDR3 DNA is TGTGCCAGCAGGCGGAACAGGGCCTCGAACACCGGGGAGCTGTTTTTT. As protein: CASRRNRASNTGELFF. Complete variable domain (other parts from reference TRBV7-2 and TRBJ2-2): GAGVSQSPSNKVTEKGKDVELRCDPISGHTALYWYRQSLGQGLEFLIYFQGNSAPDKSGLPSDRFSAERTGGSVSTLTIQRTQQEDSAVYLCASRRNRASNTGELFFGEGSRLTVL.

The rearrangement uses TRBV4-3 and TRBJ2-2; TRBD1 agrees at 8 bases. V lost 1 base, J lost 0 bases, and 4 bases stayed unmatched. The CDR3 has 17 amino acids. The germline CDR1 and CDR2 sequences are LGHNA and YSLEER. The CDR3 protein is CASSQVGGQANTGELFF. The CDR3 coding sequence is TGCGCCAGCAGCCAAGTCGGGGGACAGGCGAACACCGGGGAGCTGTTTTTT.

CDR3: CASSEHGSTDTQYF. The CDR3 DNA reads TGTGCCAGCAGTGAACACGGTAGCACAGATACGCAGTATTTT. This chain connects TRBV25-1 to TRBJ2-3; unclear D gene. V lost 2 bases to trimming and J lost 0 bases, with 6 bases between them. The CDR3 covers 14 residues. Germline values: CDR1 MGHDK, CDR2 SYGVNS.

The genes are TRBV5-1 and TRBJ2-3; the match to TRBD2 covers 7 bases. Germline loops: CDR1 SGHRS, CDR2 YFSETQ. J lost 4 bases, V lost 0 bases, and 5 bases had no gene match. The CDR3 totals 15 residues. The CDR3 spells CASSLDTGGADTQYF. Written as DNA, the CDR3 is TGCGCCAGCAGCTTGGATACGGGAGGCGCAGATACGCAGTATTTT.

The chain employs TRBV6-2 or TRBV6-3 and TRBJ2-2; 9 positions match TRBD2. Germline V lookup: CDR1 MNHEY, CDR2 SVGEGT. V dropped 2 bases and J dropped 6; count of bases not matched to a gene: 4. The CDR3 is made up of 15 amino acids. The CDR3 DNA reads as TGTGCCAGCAGTTACCGGCGGGAGGGCCCCGGGGAGCTGTTTTTT. It specifies CASSYRREGPGELFF.

The V and J genes are TRBV6-2 or TRBV6-3 and TRBJ2-5; 12 nucleotides align to TRBD1. The V segment lost 5 bases and the J segment 5 bases; nucleotides outside the gene matches: 3. The length of the CDR3 is 14 residues. The germline V gene encodes CDR1 MNHEY and CDR2 SVGEGT. The CDR3 spells CASSRDRGQETQYF. CDR3 bases: TGTGCCAGCAGTCGGGACAGGGGGCAGGAGACCCAGTACTTC.

The chain combines TRBV6-5 with TRBJ1-2; 7 positions match TRBD1. V shed 6 bases and J 7 bases; nucleotides not matched to a gene: 11. Per germline, CDR1 MNHEY and CDR2 SVGAGI. This CDR3 has 14 residues. The CDR3 protein is CASSQDRIFLGYTF. Here the CDR3 DNA reads TGTGCCAGCAGCCAGGACAGGATTTTTCTTGGCTACACCTTC.